The 4 T cell receptor beta chains reported below all come from one sample, sequenced in a study of T-cell reconstitution after alpha-beta-depleted transplantation in children (dated by TCRdb to the mid-2010s). Receptor amplification or capture employed PCR. Sequencing used an Illumina HiSeq 2500. Molecular barcoding was employed in the preparation of TCR libraries, with unique molecular identifiers being used to normalize TCRbeta repertoire quantification. In TCRdb, the public reads were trimmed at Q25 with fastp and aligned with MiXCR, with productive beta chains retained. Rows merge per CDR3 protein into single entries with the most common DNA and genes. This sample gives 800,000 to 1,000,000 distinct CDR3 sequences in total; roughly 29% of them show up just once. Of the sample, around 30% is held by the ten largest clones. The meaning of the sample's treatment or condition label: allogeneic hematopoietic cell transplantation with graft depleted of TCRalphabeta T cells and CD19 B cells.

Sequenced material: PBMCs, mostly from graft donor cells, taken 360 days after TCRalphabeta/CD19-depleted stem cell transplant. These receptors were obtained from a boy in the first two years of life who had a stem cell transplant for SCID, so the T cells may come from the graft donor.

The V and J genes are TRBV7-2 and TRBJ2-5, with TRBD2 matching over 9 bases. CDR1 is SGHTA, CDR2 FQGNSA, per germline. The CDR3 length is 13 residues. V dropped 10 bases and J dropped 5; count of bases not matched to a gene: 8. The CDR3, as DNA: TGTGCCACCATCCGGACTAGCGCGGAGACCCAGTACTTC. Its translation: CATIRTSAETQYF.

This clonotype has only a few counts. The rearrangement joins TRBV4-1 to TRBJ2-3; 10 nucleotides agree with TRBD2. This CDR3 comprises 18 residues. The germline gives CDR1 MGHRA, CDR2 YSYEKL. V trimming: 2 bases; J trimming: 2 bases; junction bases outside the gene matches: 10. CDR3 DNA sequence: TGCGCCAGCAGCCAACTAGCGGGGGCCAAGATCTCCACAGATACGCAGTATTTT. This translates into CASSQLAGAKISTDTQYF.

This chain joins TRBV28 and TRBJ2-7, with 7 nucleotides matching TRBD1. The germline V gene encodes CDR1 MDHEN and CDR2 SYDVKM. Losses at the gene ends were 2 bases for V and 2 bases for J; bases not matched to a gene: 3. The CDR3 sequence is 14 residues long. The CDR3 region is CASSLPQGTYEQYF. Written as DNA, the CDR3 is TGTGCCAGCAGTTTACCACAGGGGACCTACGAGCAGTACTTC.

V usage is TRBV12-2 and J usage is TRBJ1-1; no check of the table's D call, TRBD1, against the DNA was made. TRBV12-2 is a pseudogene. The CDR3 spans 13 residues. Here the CDR3 DNA reads TGTGCAAGTCTCCAGGGGGCGCGGACTGAAGCTTTCTTT. This sequence encodes CASLQGARTEAFF.